This T cell receptor (beta chain) was profiled in a study of shared clonotypes between healthy human individuals. Study conclusions and caveats: Investigators collected only blood, and repertoires in tissues likely differ.

Regarding this clone: Its cognate antigen is unknown.

The method was immunoSEQ multiplex PCR; TCRdb's version includes in-frame clones alone and lacks a portion of them. The data hold 450,000 or so clones, with around 77% observed a single time. V gave up 10 bases and J gave up 5 bases; unmatched junction bases: 10. The germline V gene encodes CDR1 MNHEY and CDR2 SVGAGI. This CDR3 spans 14 amino acids. This clonotype was sampled from a woman aged 40 to 50 in good health. Some clones in this sample may be carry-over from other donors' samples. The chain recombines TRBV6-5 with TRBJ2-7; 11 bases fit TRBD2. The sample taken for sequencing was PBMCs. As DNA, the CDR3 is TGTGCCACTTCGCTGACTAGCGGGAACCACGAGCAGTACTTC. Amino acid sequence: CATSLTSGNHEQYF.